This TCR beta chain was identified during a study of beta chain features in type 1 diabetes (dated by TCRdb to between 2018 and 2020). Notes on the research overall: Mean age, gender distribution, total cell number and subset yield did not differ between patients and healthy donors. A total of some 100,000,000 sorted cells were examined across all samples, and the number of cells per subset was strongly correlated with RNA yield. In the study, recently diagnosed type 1 diabetes patients and matched healthy donors were compared on the TCRB repertoires of their sorted circulating CD4+ T cell subsets. Naive and central memory subsets were obtained from all 30 or so donors, but regulatory and stem cell-like memory subsets were isolated from only 8 patients and roughly 8 healthy donors. Findings and caveats that apply to the study as a whole: Patients with type 1 diabetes made fewer insertions and deleted more nucleotides at VDJ recombination sites, implying thymic rearrangement abnormalities. A moderate but significant shortening of TCRB CDR3 length was observed in type 1 diabetes patients in all four CD4+ subsets. Because the HLA sub-analyses included only small numbers of individuals, any influence of HLA type on TCRB rearrangement was left unresolved. Naive, central memory and regulatory TCRB repertoires appeared to be more similar among patients than among healthy donors. Shorter templates might be favored by PCR, yet because patient and control samples were amplified and corrected together, any such skew would affect both groups equally. Because cDNA was sequenced instead of genomic DNA, activated cells with high expression could be over-represented, although the groups did not differ in activation or CD3 levels.

Each donor gave one peripheral blood draw, approximately 100 mL on average, collected into heparinised tubes. A BD FACSAria II and a panel including CD45RO, CCR7, CD25, CD127, CD95 and CD27 were used to sort naive, central memory, regulatory and stem cell-like memory CD4+ T cells. A purity above 98% was achieved for all sorted populations. PBMCs were isolated immediately by Lymphoprep density gradient centrifugation and stained directly without culture. To minimize batch effects, samples were stained and sorted in pairs, one healthy donor with one patient per experiment. This clone has more than one count but fewer than ten. Its antigen is unknown. Per-base qualities were not stored, and no clone one base away is much larger. All of the isolated RNA was reverse transcribed with the High Capacity cDNA Reverse Transcription Kit, so expressed TCRB transcripts were sequenced. Naive, central memory and regulatory T cell samples underwent deep immunoSEQ sequencing, averaging roughly 3.5 million total reads per sample. After sorted cells were lysed in RLT buffer, RNA was extracted with DNase-treated RNeasy Micro or Mini kits, with the choice depending on cell number. Each cell subset was processed on its own to prevent cross-contamination, while patient and healthy donor samples were processed together. The immunoSEQ multiplex PCR was used to amplify TCRB sequences from cDNA, yielding 87-bp fragments that span the CDR3 region. Sequencing of the amplicons was done on the Illumina HiSeq platform. Under the source paper's analysis protocol: Synthetic template baselines were used to correct PCR bias computationally, reads within Hamming distance 2 were collapsed together, and singletons that could not be merged were discarded. Reads were aligned against IMGT so that V, D and J genes, CDR3 length and insertions or deletions at six rearrangement sites could be assigned. Within each subset, clonotype counts were normalized to sorted cell number, and only after that were true diversity and Gini coefficients computed with the tcR R package. The overlap coefficient, calculated on TCRB nucleotide sequences, was used to quantify repertoire sharing. As a proxy for the pre-selection repertoire, out-of-frame TCRB sequences from naive cells were analyzed. The table was pulled from immuneACCESS by TCRdb, which kept in-frame rearrangements only. Such tables lose some clones; where checked, under half of the loss comes from unresolved V genes, and the rest has no known cause. V, J and clone size were drawn from that table, and D and trimming were deduced from the DNA. The table for this sample lists 630,000 or so clones; over 12% of them were counted only once. 0.035% to 0.045% of the sample rests with the top ten.

Looking up the germline V gene yields CDR1 SQVTM and CDR2 ANQGSEA. V lost 3 bases and J lost 0 bases; the stretch between them is 3 bases long. The CDR3 goes from the cysteine to the phenylalanine over 12 residues. The sequence is cut down to CDR3 DNA, 36 bases in frame from base 1. The sample taken for sequencing was naive CD4+ T cells from blood. The cell subset or site label, read with the paper, signifies: true naive CD4+ T cells. This TCR was sampled from a man in his late teens or twenties with type 1 diabetes. The rearrangement combines TRBV29-1 with TRBJ1-3, with the D gene call left open. The DNA sequence is TGCAGCGTTGACAGCTCTGGAAACACCATATATTTT. Its amino acids are CSVDSSGNTIYF.